This TCR beta chain comes out of a study of neurological immune-mediated disorders. The study, taken as a whole, reports: Patients with HTLV-1-associated myelopathy had the highest level of TCR clonal expansion, whereas patients with multiple sclerosis had the lowest level, falling beneath the level found in healthy controls.

Trimming cost V 6 bases and J 0 bases, with 11 bases left between them. The germline V gene has CDR1 MDHEN and CDR2 SYDVKM. This CDR3 is built from 15 residues. In its sample, this clonotype was seen many times. Antigen unknown. TCRdb re-analysed the 5' RACE reads in MiXCR, keeping a single row per CDR3 protein. The sample lists about 79,000 distinct CDR3 sequences; 11% to 15% were seen once. Sequenced sample: PBMCs. The clonotype comes from a woman in her forties or fifties in good health. V gene TRBV28 combines with J gene TRBJ2-2; D is undetermined. In nucleotides, the CDR3 is TGTGCCAGCAGCATAGGGCAGACGAACACCGGGGAGCTGTTTTTT. Translation gives CASSIGQTNTGELFF. The full variable domain, with the rest looked up from reference TRBV28 and TRBJ2-2, is DVKVTQSSRYLVKRTGEKVFLECVQDMDHENMFWYRQDPGLGLRLIYFSYDVKMKEKGDIPEGYSVSREKKERFSLILESASTNQTSMYLCASSIGQTNTGELFFGEGSRLTVL.